This T cell receptor beta chain was sequenced during a study of T cells after yellow fever vaccination. Study results and caveats: Boosting was followed by the reappearance of most primary-vaccination clones (about 97% CD4, about 90% CD8).

The CDR3 sequence is 14 residues long. The V segment lost 3 bases and the J segment 7 bases; nucleotides outside the gene matches: 5. CDR1 and CDR2 from the germline V gene are SGHTA and FQGNSA. TCRdb used MiXCR to reprocess the 5' RACE reads, holding one entry per CDR3 protein. The repertoire holds 200,000 to 300,000 distinct CDR3 sequences, with under 15% as singletons. This clonotype was detected a few times. The target antigen is unknown. The specimen comprised CD4+ T cells sorted from PBMCs, sampled 45 days after the yellow fever booster vaccination. The receptor was isolated from a man aged 25 to 40 who received the YFV17D yellow fever vaccine. The chain employs TRBV7-2 and TRBJ2-2; 7 bases fit TRBD2. The CDR3: CASSFKPGGGELFF. DNA of the CDR3: TGTGCCAGCAGCTTTAAGCCGGGGGGCGGGGAGCTGTTTTTT. Looking up the rest from reference TRBV7-2 and TRBJ2-2 gives the full variable domain: GAGVSQSPSNKVTEKGKDVELRCDPISGHTALYWYRQSLGQGLEFLIYFQGNSAPDKSGLPSDRFSAERTGGSVSTLTIQRTQQEDSAVYLCASSFKPGGGELFFGEGSRLTVL.